The rows below give T cell receptor beta chains drawn from one sample of a study of blood T cell repertoires in COVID-19. Only in-frame clones appear in the TCRdb table, and some are missing; sequencing was by immunoSEQ multiplex PCR. The table has under 200,000 clones, 70% to 90% seen once. The material sequenced was peripheral blood. These receptors all come from a woman in her sixties or seventies with COVID-19, enrolled during active disease. Each CDR3 is given with its conserved first and last residue. The D gene is left open where the match is weak. Clone size is stated in some rows and not others, as once, few, many or a class when expanded.

D gene	V gene	clone size	J gene	CDR3 protein	CDR3 DNA
.	TRBV5-4	.	TRBJ1-5	CASSSDGRGDQPQHF	TGTGCCAGCAGCTCGGACGGACGGGGAGATCAGCCCCAGCATTTT
TRBD2	TRBV7-8	.	TRBJ2-1	CASSLAMTSARVSYNEQFF	TGTGCCAGCAGCTTAGCGATGACTAGCGCGAGGGTGTCCTACAATGAGCAGTTCTTC
TRBD1	TRBV24-1	.	TRBJ1-5	CATSDGSGGRQPQHF	TGTGCCACCAGTGATGGGTCAGGGGGCAGACAGCCCCAGCATTTT
TRBD2	TRBV30	few	TRBJ2-3	CAWSRQAGTIGDTQYF	TGTGCCTGGAGTAGGCAAGCGGGGACGATTGGGGATACGCAGTATTTT
.	TRBV15	.	TRBJ1-4	CATSRGGGGIDEKLFF	TGTGCCACCAGCAGAGGAGGGGGGGGAATTGATGAAAAACTGTTTTTT
TRBD1	TRBV14	.	TRBJ1-1	CASSQLDRANTEAFF	TGTGCCAGCAGCCAACTAGACAGGGCGAACACTGAAGCTTTCTTT
.	TRBV6-5	.	TRBJ2-5	CASTTVGGETQYF	TGTGCCAGCACCACGGTCGGGGGAGAGACCCAGTACTTC
TRBD2	TRBV6-5	.	TRBJ2-3	CAGAGGPSTDTQYF	TGTGCCGGTGCGGGGGGGCCTAGCACAGATACGCAGTATTTT
.	TRBV18	.	TRBJ1-1	CASSPRAGREQNTEAFF	TGTGCCAGCTCACCACGGGCAGGTCGGGAACAGAACACTGAAGCTTTCTTT
.	TRBV6-5	.	TRBJ1-1	CALRELLLNTEAFF	TGTGCCCTAAGGGAGCTGCTACTGAACACTGAAGCTTTCTTT
.	TRBV6-7	.	TRBJ2-7	CASSFRPGGGPTEQYF	TGTGCCAGCAGTTTTCGGCCCGGAGGAGGCCCCACCGAGCAGTACTTC
.	TRBV12-5	.	TRBJ1-5	CASGLVIGSNQPQHF	TGTGCTAGTGGTTTGGTAATCGGTAGCAATCAGCCCCAGCATTTT
TRBD1	TRBV9	.	TRBJ1-3	CASSVGQGGNTIYF	TGTGCCAGCAGCGTAGGACAGGGAGGAAACACCATATATTTT
TRBD2	TRBV28	.	TRBJ2-3	CASSAPTSGRGDTQYF	TGTGCCAGCAGTGCCCCAACTAGCGGGAGGGGGGATACGCAGTATTTT
TRBD1	TRBV19	.	TRBJ2-7	CASSPGQGPYEQYF	TGTGCCAGTAGTCCGGGACAGGGGCCCTACGAGCAGTACTTC
TRBD1	TRBV19	.	TRBJ2-4	CASSPERQGPLAKNIQYF	TGTGCCAGTAGTCCCGAGAGACAGGGACCCCTAGCCAAAAACATTCAGTACTTC
.	TRBV6-5	many	TRBJ1-3	CASSYRQSSGNTIYF	TGTGCCAGCAGTTACCGACAGAGCTCTGGAAACACCATATATTTT
TRBD2	TRBV6-1	once	TRBJ2-3	CASSAPSGTSGNTQYF	TGTGCCAGCAGTGCTCCCTCCGGGACTAGCGGGAACACGCAGTATTTT
TRBD1	TRBV24-1	.	TRBJ2-1	CATSDDRVRNEQFF	TGTGCCACCAGTGACGACAGGGTACGCAATGAGCAGTTCTTC
TRBD1	TRBV7-3	.	TRBJ1-1	CASSPRGGQGNTEAFF	TGTGCCAGCAGCCCGAGGGGCGGACAGGGAAACACTGAAGCTTTCTTT
.	TRBV6-2/TRBV6-3	once	TRBJ1-3	CASSYPRGPSGNTIYF	TGTGCCAGCAGTTACCCCCGGGGTCCCTCTGGAAACACCATATATTTT
TRBD1	TRBV7-9	.	TRBJ1-1	CASSLRVPGGSEAFF	TGTGCCAGCAGCTTAAGGGTCCCAGGGGGATCTGAAGCTTTCTTT
TRBD1	TRBV13	.	TRBJ1-6	CASSLGRGTGRNSPLHF	TGTGCCAGCAGCTTAGGCCGGGGGACAGGTAGAAATTCACCCCTCCACTTT
.	TRBV27	.	TRBJ1-1	CASSSALRGNTEAFF	TGTGCCAGCAGTTCGGCCCTCAGGGGGAACACTGAAGCTTTCTTT
TRBD1	TRBV12-3/TRBV12-4	.	TRBJ1-1	CASSRDRDAEAFF	TGTGCCAGCAGTAGGGACAGGGACGCTGAAGCTTTCTTT
TRBD1	TRBV5-6	.	TRBJ2-1	CASSSSRDRGVISYNEQFF	TGTGCCAGCAGCTCTTCACGGGACAGGGGCGTTATTTCCTACAATGAGCAGTTCTTC
.	TRBV5-1	once	TRBJ1-1	CASSLVGGAWNTEAFF	TGCGCCAGCAGCTTGGTTGGGGGGGCATGGAACACTGAAGCTTTCTTT
.	TRBV7-2	.	TRBJ2-7	CASSFGVLYEQYF	TGTGCCAGCAGCTTCGGGGTACTCTACGAGCAGTACTTC
.	TRBV3-1/TRBV3-2	many	TRBJ1-5	CASSQENGSNQPQHF	TGTGCCAGCAGCCAAGAGAACGGTAGCAATCAGCCCCAGCATTTT
TRBD2	TRBV5-1	.	TRBJ2-5	CASSLIPGGETQYF	TGCGCCAGCAGCTTGATCCCGGGAGGGGAGACCCAGTACTTC
.	TRBV2	.	TRBJ1-1	CASSVGRKDTEAFF	TGTGCCAGCAGTGTGGGGAGGAAGGACACTGAAGCTTTCTTT
.	TRBV19	.	TRBJ1-2	CASSQDRLLYGYTF	TGTGCCAGTAGTCAAGACAGGTTACTCTATGGCTACACCTTC
.	TRBV19	.	TRBJ2-1	CASSSGTPAGEQFF	TGTGCCAGTAGTAGCGGGACTCCGGCCGGTGAGCAGTTCTTC
.	TRBV27	.	TRBJ1-2	CASSTLQGVHGYTF	TGTGCCAGCAGTACTTTACAGGGAGTTCATGGCTACACCTTC
.	TRBV10-1	.	TRBJ2-3	CASSRQFTDTQYF	TGCGCCAGCAGCAGACAGTTCACAGATACGCAGTATTTT
.	TRBV7-6	.	TRBJ2-5	CASSLRGETQYF	TGTGCCAGCAGCTTAAGGGGAGAGACCCAGTACTTC
.	TRBV5-1	.	TRBJ2-4	CASSPDRAKNIQYF	TGCGCCAGCAGTCCCGACAGGGCCAAAAACATTCAGTACTTC
TRBD1	TRBV29-1	once	TRBJ1-1	CSVLDRGEAFF	TGCAGCGTTCTGGACAGGGGTGAGGCTTTCTTT
TRBD2	TRBV11-3	few	TRBJ2-3	CASSLSSGGYSFTDTQYF	TGTGCCAGCAGCTTAAGTAGCGGGGGCTATAGCTTCACAGATACGCAGTATTTT
.	TRBV9	.	TRBJ1-2	CASSVGLGQGITF	TGTGCCAGCAGCGTAGGGCTAGGGCAGGGAATCACCTTC
TRBD1	TRBV5-4	.	TRBJ1-1	CASSFGQANTEAFF	TGTGCCAGCAGCTTCGGACAGGCGAACACTGAAGCTTTCTTT